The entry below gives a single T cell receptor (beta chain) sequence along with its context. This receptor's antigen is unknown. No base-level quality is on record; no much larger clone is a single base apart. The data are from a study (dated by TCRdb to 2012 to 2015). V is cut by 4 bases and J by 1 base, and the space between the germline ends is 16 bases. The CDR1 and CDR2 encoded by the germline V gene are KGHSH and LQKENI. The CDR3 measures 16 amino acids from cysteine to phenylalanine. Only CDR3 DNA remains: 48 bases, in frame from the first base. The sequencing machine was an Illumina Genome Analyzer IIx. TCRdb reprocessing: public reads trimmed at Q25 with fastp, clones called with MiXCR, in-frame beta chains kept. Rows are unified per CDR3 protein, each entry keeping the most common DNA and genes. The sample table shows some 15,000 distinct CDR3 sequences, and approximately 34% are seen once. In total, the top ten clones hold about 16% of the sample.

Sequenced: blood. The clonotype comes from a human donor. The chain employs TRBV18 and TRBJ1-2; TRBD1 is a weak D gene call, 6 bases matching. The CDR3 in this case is CASSRGHKVNNYGYTF. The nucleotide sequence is TGTGCCAGCTCACGGGGACACAAAGTAAATAACTATGGCTACACCTTC. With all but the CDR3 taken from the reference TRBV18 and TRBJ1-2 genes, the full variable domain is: NAGVMQNPRHLVRRRGQEARLRCSPMKGHSHVYWYRQLPEEGLKFMVYLQKENIIDESGMPKERFSAEFPKEGPSILRIQQVVRGDSAAYFCASSRGHKVNNYGYTFGSGTRLTVV.